The rows below give T cell receptor beta chains drawn from one sample of a study of identifying expanded T cells in peripheral blood. Some clones are missing from TCRdb's copy, which holds only in-frame ones; the method was immunoSEQ multiplex PCR. The data hold about 120,000 clones, with more than 75% observed a single time. Sequenced: blood. The receptor source for this set is a person between 18 and 69 years old in good health. Each CDR3 is given without its conserved first and last residue.

J	V	CDR3
TRBJ2-7	TRBV2	ASRVTYEQY
TRBJ2-1	TRBV18	ASSNRESYNEQF
TRBJ2-7	TRBV27	ASSLGLSGDEQY
TRBJ1-2	TRBV5-1	ASSAGQGALGYGYT
TRBJ1-2	TRBV5-1	ASSLDGARYGYT
TRBJ1-6	TRBV21-1	ASSKAGQFNSPLH
TRBJ1-2	TRBV6-5	ASREGGSYGYT
TRBJ2-1	TRBV21-1	ASSKWDDSLNEQF
TRBJ2-3	TRBV6-5	ASKPGQSTDTQY
TRBJ1-3	TRBV2	ASPNVGLGGNTIY
TRBJ2-1	TRBV30	AWSVSGGQNNEQF
TRBJ1-2	TRBV25-1	ASSEVFGDGYT
TRBJ2-5	TRBV7-2	ASSLPGQVAPQY
TRBJ2-7	TRBV10-3	AISELGSGVDEQY
TRBJ1-2	TRBV7-2	ASSLAAGQAGYT
TRBJ1-6	TRBV4-3	ASSPGTYNSPLH
TRBJ2-7	TRBV15	ATSRDEGSSYEQY
TRBJ2-2	TRBV7-8	ASSPSSGRVGELF
TRBJ2-5	TRBV29-1	SVDRETQY
TRBJ2-7	TRBV19	ASSIRTGDEQY
TRBJ2-7	TRBV18	ASSPSGTGAVYEQY
TRBJ1-3	TRBV4-3	ASSQARATSGNTIY
TRBJ2-5	TRBV25-1	ASVKETQY
TRBJ2-1	TRBV7-9	ASSWDNFGEQF
TRBJ2-7	TRBV6-1	ASVRARTSSYEQY
TRBJ2-2	TRBV15	ATSTEDGELF
TRBJ2-3	TRBV27	ASSSPLSGGTLGTTDTQY
TRBJ2-7	TRBV5-5	ASSENGLREQY
TRBJ2-7	TRBV18	ASSPQDSSYEQY
TRBJ2-7	TRBV5-6	ASSLGDYSSYEQY
TRBJ1-6	TRBV28	ASRLGGRNSPLH
TRBJ2-5	TRBV7-2	ASSLRYDQETQY
TRBJ1-6	TRBV5-5	ASSLQGNNSPLH
TRBJ1-4	TRBV25-1	ASRQTGINEKLF